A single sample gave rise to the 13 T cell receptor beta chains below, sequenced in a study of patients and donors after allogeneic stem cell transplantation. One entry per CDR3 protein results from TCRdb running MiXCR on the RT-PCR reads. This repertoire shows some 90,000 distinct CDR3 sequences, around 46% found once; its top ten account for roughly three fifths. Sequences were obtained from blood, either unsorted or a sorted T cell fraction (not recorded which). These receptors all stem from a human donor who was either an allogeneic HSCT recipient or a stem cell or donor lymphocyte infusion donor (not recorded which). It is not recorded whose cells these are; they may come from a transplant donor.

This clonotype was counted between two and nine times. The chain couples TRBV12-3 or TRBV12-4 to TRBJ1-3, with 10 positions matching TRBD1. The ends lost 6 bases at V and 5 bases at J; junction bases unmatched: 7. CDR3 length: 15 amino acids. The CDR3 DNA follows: TGTGCCAGCAGCAACGGACAGGGGGGGAGAAACACCATATATTTT. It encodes CASSNGQGGRNTIYF.

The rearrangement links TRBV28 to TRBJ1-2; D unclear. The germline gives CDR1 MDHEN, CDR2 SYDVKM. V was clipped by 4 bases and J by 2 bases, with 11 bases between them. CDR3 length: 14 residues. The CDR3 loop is CASSYPSFNYGYTF. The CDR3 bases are TGTGCCAGCAGTTACCCCAGCTTCAACTATGGCTACACCTTC.

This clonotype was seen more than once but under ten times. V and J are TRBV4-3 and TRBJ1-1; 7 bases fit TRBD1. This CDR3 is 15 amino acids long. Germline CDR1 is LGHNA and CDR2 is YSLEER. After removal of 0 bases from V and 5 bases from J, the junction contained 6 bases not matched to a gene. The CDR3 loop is CASSQDRQGKTEAFF. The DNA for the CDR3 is TGCGCCAGCAGCCAAGACCGACAGGGAAAGACTGAAGCTTTCTTT.

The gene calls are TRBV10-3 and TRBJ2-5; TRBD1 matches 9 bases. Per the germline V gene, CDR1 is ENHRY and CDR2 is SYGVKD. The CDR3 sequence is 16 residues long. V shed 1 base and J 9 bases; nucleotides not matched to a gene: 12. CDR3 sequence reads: CAISELDRGRMQAQYF. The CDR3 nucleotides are TGTGCCATCAGTGAGTTGGACAGGGGCCGAATGCAGGCCCAGTACTTC.

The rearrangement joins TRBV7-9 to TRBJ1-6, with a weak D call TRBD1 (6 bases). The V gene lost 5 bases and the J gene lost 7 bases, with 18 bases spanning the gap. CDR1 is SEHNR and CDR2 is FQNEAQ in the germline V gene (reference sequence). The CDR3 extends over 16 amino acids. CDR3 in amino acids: CASSRRVQGRNSPLHF. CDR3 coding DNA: TGTGCCAGCAGCCGACGTGTCCAGGGGCGAAATTCACCCCTCCACTTT.

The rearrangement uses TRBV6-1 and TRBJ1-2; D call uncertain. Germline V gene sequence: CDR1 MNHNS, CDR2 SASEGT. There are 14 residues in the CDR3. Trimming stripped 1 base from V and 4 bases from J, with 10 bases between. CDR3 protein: CASSEGGEVYGYTF. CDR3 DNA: TGTGCCAGCAGTGAAGGAGGCGAGGTCTATGGCTACACCTTC.

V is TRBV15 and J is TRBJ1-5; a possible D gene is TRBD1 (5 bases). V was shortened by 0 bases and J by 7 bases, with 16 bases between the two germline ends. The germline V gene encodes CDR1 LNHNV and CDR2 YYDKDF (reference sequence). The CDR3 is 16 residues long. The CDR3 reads CATSRDPMGDGQPQHF. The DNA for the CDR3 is TGTGCCACCAGCAGAGATCCCATGGGGGACGGCCAGCCCCAGCATTTT. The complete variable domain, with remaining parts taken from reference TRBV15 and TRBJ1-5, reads DAMVIQNPRYQVTQFGKPVTLSCSQTLNHNVMYWYQQKSSQAPKLLFHYYDKDFNNEADTPDNFQSRRPNTSFCFLDIRSPGLGDTAMYLCATSRDPMGDGQPQHFGDGTRLSIL.

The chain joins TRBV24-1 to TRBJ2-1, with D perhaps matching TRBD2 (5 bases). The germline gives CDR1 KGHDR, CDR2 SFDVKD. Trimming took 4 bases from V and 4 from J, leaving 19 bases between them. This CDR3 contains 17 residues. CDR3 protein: CATSDSPGYTRYNEQFF. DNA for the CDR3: TGTGCCACCAGTGACTCTCCGGGGTATACTAGGTACAATGAGCAGTTCTTC.

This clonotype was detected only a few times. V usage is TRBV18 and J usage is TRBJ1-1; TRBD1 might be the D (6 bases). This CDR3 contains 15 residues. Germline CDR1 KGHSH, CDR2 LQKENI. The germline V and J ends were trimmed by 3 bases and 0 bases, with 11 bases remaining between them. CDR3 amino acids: CASSPTGTLNTEAFF. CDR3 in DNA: TGTGCCAGCTCACCGACCGGGACACTGAACACTGAAGCTTTCTTT.

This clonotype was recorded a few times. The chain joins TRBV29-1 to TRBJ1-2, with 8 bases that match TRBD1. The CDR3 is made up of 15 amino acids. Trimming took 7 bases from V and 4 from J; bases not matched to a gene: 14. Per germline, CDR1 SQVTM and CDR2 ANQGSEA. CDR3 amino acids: CSALYIQGARYGYTF. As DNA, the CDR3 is TGCAGCGCTTTGTACATTCAGGGGGCCCGCTATGGCTACACCTTC.

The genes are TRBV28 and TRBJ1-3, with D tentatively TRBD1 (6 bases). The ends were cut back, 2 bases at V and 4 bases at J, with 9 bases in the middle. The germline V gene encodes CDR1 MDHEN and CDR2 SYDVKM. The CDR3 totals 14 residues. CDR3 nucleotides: TGTGCCAGCAGTTTACGGGGGGCAGGAAACACCATATATTTT. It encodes CASSLRGAGNTIYF.

CDR3 sequence: CASRGLAKNIQYF. CDR3 coding DNA: TGTGCCAGCAGAGGACTAGCCAAAAACATTCAGTACTTC. V usage is TRBV6-2 or TRBV6-3 and J usage is TRBJ2-4; tentatively, D is TRBD2 (5 bases). This CDR3 spans 13 amino acids. CDR1 is MNHEY, CDR2 SVGEGT, per germline. The V end was cut by 6 bases, the J end by 0 bases, with 6 bases between.

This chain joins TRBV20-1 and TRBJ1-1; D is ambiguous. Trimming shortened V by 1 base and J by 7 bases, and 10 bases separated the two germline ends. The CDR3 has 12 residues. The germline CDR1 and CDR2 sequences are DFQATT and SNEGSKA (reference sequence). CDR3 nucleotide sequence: TGCAGTGCTAGAGGCGGCAGCTATGAAGCTTTCTTT. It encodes CSARGGSYEAFF.